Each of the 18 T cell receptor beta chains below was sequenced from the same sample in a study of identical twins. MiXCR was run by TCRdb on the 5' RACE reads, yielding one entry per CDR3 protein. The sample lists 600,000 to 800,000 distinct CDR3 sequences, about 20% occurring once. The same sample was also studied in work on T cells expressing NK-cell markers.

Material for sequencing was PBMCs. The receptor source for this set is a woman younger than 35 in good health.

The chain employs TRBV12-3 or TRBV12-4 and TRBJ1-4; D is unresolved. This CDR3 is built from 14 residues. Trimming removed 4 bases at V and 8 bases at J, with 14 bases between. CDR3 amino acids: CASSSYSPEEKLFF. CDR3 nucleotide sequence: TGTGCCAGCAGTTCATATTCGCCGGAGGAAAAACTGTTTTTT.

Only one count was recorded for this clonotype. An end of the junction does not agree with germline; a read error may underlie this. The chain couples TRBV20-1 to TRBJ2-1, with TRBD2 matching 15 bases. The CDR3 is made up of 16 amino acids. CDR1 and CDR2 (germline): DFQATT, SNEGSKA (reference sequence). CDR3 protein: CCASGLAGGPRSEQFF. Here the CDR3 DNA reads TGCTGTGCTTCGGGACTAGCGGGAGGCCCAAGGAGTGAGCAGTTCTTC.

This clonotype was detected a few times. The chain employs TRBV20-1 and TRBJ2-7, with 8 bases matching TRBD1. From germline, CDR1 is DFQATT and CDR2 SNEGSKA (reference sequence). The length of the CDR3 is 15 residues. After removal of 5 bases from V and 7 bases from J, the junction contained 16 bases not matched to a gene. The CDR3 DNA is TGCAGTGCTGGACCCTTTGGCAGGGGGCAAGGAGAGCAGTACTTC. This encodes CSAGPFGRGQGEQYF.

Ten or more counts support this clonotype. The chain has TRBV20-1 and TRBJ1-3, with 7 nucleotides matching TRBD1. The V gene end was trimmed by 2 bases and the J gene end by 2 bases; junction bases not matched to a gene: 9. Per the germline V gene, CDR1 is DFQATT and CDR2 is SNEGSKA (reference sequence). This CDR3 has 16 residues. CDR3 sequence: CSARSGGILTGNTIYF. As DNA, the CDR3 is TGCAGTGCTAGATCAGGGGGTATCTTGACTGGAAACACCATATATTTT.

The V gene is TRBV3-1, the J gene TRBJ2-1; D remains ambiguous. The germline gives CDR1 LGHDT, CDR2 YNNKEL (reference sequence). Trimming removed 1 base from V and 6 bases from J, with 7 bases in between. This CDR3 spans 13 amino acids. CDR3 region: CASSQAPFNEQFF. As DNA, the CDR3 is TGTGCCAGCAGCCAAGCACCTTTCAATGAGCAGTTCTTC.

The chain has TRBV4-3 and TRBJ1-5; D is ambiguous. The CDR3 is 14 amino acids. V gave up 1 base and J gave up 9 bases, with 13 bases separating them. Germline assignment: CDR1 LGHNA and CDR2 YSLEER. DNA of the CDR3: TGCGCCAGCAGCCAAGTTGGTTTTTCCCGGCCCCAGCATTTT. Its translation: CASSQVGFSRPQHF.

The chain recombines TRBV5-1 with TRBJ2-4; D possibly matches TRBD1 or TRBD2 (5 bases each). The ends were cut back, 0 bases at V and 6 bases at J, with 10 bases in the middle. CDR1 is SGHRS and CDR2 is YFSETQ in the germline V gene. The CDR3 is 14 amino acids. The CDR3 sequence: CASSLVVGTNIQYF. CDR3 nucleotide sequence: TGCGCCAGCAGCTTGGTTGTCGGGACAAACATTCAGTACTTC.

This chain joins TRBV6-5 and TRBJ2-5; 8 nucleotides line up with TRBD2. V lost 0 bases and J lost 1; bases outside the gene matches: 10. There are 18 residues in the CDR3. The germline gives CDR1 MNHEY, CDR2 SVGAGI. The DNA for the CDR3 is TGTGCCAGCAGTTACTCGAACTGGGCAGCGGGGGTCCAAGAGACCCAGTACTTC. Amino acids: CASSYSNWAAGVQETQYF.

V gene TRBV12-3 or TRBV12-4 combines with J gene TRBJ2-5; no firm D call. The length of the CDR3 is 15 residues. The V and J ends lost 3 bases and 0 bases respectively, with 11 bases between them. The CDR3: CASSFGQSYQETQYF. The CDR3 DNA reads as TGTGCCAGCAGTTTTGGGCAGTCGTACCAAGAGACCCAGTACTTC.

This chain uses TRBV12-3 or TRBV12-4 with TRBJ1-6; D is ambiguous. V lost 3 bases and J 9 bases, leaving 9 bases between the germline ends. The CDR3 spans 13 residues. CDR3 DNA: TGTGCCAGCAGTTTCGAAAGAGGTTCACCCCTCCACTTT. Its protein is CASSFERGSPLHF.

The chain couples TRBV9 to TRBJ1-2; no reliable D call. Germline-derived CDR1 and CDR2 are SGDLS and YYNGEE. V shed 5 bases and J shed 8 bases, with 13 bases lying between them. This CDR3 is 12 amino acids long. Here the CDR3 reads CASSQIDGGYTF. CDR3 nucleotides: TGTGCCAGCAGTCAAATCGACGGCGGCTACACCTTC.

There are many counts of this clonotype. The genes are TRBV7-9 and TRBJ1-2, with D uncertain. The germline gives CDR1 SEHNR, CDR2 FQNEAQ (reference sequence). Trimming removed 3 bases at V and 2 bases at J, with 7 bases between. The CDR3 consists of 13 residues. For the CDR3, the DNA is TGTGCCAGCAGCTTGATCCAAAACTATGGCTACACCTTC. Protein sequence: CASSLIQNYGYTF. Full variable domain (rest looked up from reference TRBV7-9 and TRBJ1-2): DTGVSQNPRHKITKRGQNVTFRCDPISEHNRLYWYRQTLGQGPEFLTYFQNEAQLEKSRLLSDRFSAERPKGSFSTLEIQRTEQGDSAMYLCASSLIQNYGYTFGSGTRLTVV.

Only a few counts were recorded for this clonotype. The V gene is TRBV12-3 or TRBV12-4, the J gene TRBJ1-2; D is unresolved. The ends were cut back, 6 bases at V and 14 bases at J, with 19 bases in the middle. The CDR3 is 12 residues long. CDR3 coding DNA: TGTGCCAGCAGCTGGGTGCCGGGAGGAGCGACCTTC. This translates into CASSWVPGGATF.

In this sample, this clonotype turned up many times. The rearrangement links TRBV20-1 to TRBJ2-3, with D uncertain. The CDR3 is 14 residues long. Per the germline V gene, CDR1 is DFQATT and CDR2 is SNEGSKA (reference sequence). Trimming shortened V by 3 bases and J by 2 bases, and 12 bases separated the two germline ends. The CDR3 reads CSASEGAITDTQYF. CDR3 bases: TGCAGTGCTAGTGAAGGTGCGATCACAGATACGCAGTATTTT.

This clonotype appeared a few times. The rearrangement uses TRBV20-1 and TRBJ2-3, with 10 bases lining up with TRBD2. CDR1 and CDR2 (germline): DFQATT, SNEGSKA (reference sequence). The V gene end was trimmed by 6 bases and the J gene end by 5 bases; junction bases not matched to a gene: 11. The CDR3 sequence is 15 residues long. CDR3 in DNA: TGCAGTGCCCCTAAGCGGGAGGGTTCGGGAGATACGCAGTATTTT. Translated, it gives CSAPKREGSGDTQYF.

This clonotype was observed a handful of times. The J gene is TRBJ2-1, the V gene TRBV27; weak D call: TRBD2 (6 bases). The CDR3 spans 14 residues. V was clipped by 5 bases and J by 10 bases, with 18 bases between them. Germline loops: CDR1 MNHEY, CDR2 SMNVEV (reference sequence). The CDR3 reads CASSLRTNWDEQFF. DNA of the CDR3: TGTGCCAGCAGTCTCCGGACTAACTGGGACGAGCAGTTCTTC.

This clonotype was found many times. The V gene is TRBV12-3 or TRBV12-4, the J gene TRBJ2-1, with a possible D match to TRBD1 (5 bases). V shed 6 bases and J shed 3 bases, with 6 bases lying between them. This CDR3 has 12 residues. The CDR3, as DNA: TGTGCCAGCAGCAGGGACTACAATGAGCAGTTCTTC. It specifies CASSRDYNEQFF.

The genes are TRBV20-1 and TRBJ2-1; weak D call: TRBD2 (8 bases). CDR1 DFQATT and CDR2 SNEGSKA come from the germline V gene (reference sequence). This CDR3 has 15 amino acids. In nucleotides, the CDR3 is TGCAGAGCACAGACAGGGCGGGAGGAGTACAATGAGCAGTTCTTC. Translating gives CRAQTGREEYNEQFF.